This T cell receptor beta chain was sequenced for a study of CD8 T cells in ankylosing spondylitis. Study-level findings and limits: Some motif variants were previously reported in reactive arthritis synovial fluid and blood. A TCR beta motif made of about 8 highly homologous variants seemed typical of ankylosing spondylitis blood.

A remark on this clonotype: Its antigen is not known. A much larger clone differs from this one at a single base, so this may be a read error.

Molecular-barcoded quantitative 5'-RACE produced these TCR beta libraries. TCRdb re-called the 5' RACE reads through MiXCR, storing one row per CDR3 protein. The table records 200,000 to 300,000 distinct CDR3 sequences, 8% to 9.5% of them present only once. CDR1 MNHEY and CDR2 SMNVEV come from the germline V gene (reference sequence). This CDR3 has 15 amino acids. This clonotype was obtained from a male donor with ankylosing spondylitis or in good health (not recorded which). The gene calls are TRBV27 and TRBJ2-1, with 14 nucleotides matching TRBD2. Sequenced material: blood, either unsorted or a sorted T cell fraction (not recorded which). CDR3 region: CDSSPTSGRAGEQFF. The CDR3 bases are TGTGACAGCAGCCCGACTAGCGGGAGGGCCGGTGAGCAGTTCTTC.